The 20 T cell receptor beta chains reported below all come from one sample, sequenced in a study of tissue T cells after allogeneic stem cell transplantation. Noted time point: mouse harvest day 7 after allogeneic transplant. Tail vein injection delivered 10^7 T-cell-depleted bone marrow cells and 10^6 splenic CD5+ T cells. Sequencing used immunoSEQ multiplex PCR; TCRdb keeps in-frame clones, though not all of them. The table lists fewer than 6,000 clones, around 47% of them singletons. Sequencing input: skin. These receptors were taken from a female BALB/c mouse given C57BL/6 T cells with graft-versus-host disease after an allogeneic hematopoietic cell transplant.

This clone was seen a few times. Gene names are the mouse ones. The CDR3 end falls 1 residue outside the read, so it is completed with the germline J gene. The chain joins TRBV2 to TRBJ1-3; possibly TRBD1 for D (6 bases). V gave up 0 bases and J gave up 2 bases, with 8 bases separating them. CDR3 length equals 15 residues. Germline V gene data show CDR1 as LGHNA and CDR2 as YSYQKL. Here the CDR3 reads CASSQDGGPGNTLYF. CDR3 bases read: TGTGCCAGCAGCCAAGATGGGGGGCCTGGAAATACGCTCTAT.

In the case of this clone: The gene symbols are mouse symbols. Read sequence stops 1 residue before the CDR3 end, and the germline J gene provides the missing end. The rearrangement links TRBV26 to TRBJ2-7; 11 nucleotides line up with TRBD1. Trimming removed 2 bases from V and 6 bases from J; junction bases left unmatched: 3. This CDR3 has 14 residues. In germline, CDR1 is KGHPV, CDR2 FQNQEV (reference sequence). CDR3 amino acids: CASSLQDRGLEQYF. The CDR3 DNA, read in part, is TGTGCCAGCAGTCTGCAGGACAGGGGGCTTGAACAGTAC.

To note about this clone: These gene names are mouse names. The read ends 1 residue early relative to the CDR3; the germline J gene fills the gap. The rearrangement joins TRBV3 to TRBJ2-1; tentative D call: TRBD2 (7 bases). V lost 3 bases to trimming and J lost 3 bases, with 9 bases between them. The CDR3 runs to 14 residues. CDR1 is SNHLY, CDR2 FYNGKV, per germline (reference sequence). The covered CDR3 bases are TGTGCCAGCAGCTTGAGGGGGGCCTATGCTGAGCAGTTC. Encoded protein: CASSLRGAYAEQF. The whole CDR3 reads CASSLRGAYAEQFF.

On this clone itself: All gene names here are mouse names. The read gets to within 1 residue of the CDR3 end, and the germline J gene fills in the rest. This rearrangement joins TRBV3 to TRBJ1-2; no reliable D call. The length of the CDR3 is 13 residues. The germline CDR1 and CDR2 sequences are SNHLY and FYNGKV (reference sequence). V lost 5 bases, J lost 1 base, and 8 bases lay in between. The CDR3 is CASSPHINSDYTF. CDR3 DNA (partial): TGTGCCAGCAGCCCCCACATAAACTCCGACTACACC.

To note about this clone: Any gene name here is a mouse gene name. The CDR3 end lies 1 residue beyond the end of the read and is filled in from the germline J gene. The chain recombines TRBV26 with TRBJ1-3, with 7 positions matching TRBD1. This CDR3 contains 14 residues. J was trimmed by 2 bases and V by 5 bases; bases with no gene match: 3. The germline gives CDR1 KGHPV, CDR2 FQNQEV (reference sequence). The covered CDR3 bases are TGTGCCAGCAGTTTCGACAGGGCTGGAAATACGCTCTAT. Amino acid sequence: CASSFDRAGNTLY. The CDR3 as a whole reads CASSFDRAGNTLYF.

Comment on this clone: Gene names and germline refer to mouse. With the read ending 1 residue before the CDR3 end, the germline J gene is used to fill in that end. The chain employs TRBV26 and TRBJ2-3; TRBD2 agrees at 8 bases. The CDR3 contains 16 residues. CDR1 and CDR2 from the germline V gene are KGHPV and FQNQEV (reference sequence). After removal of 0 bases from V and 1 base from J, the junction contained 3 bases not matched to a gene. This CDR3 is CASSLSSWGGAETLYF. CDR3 DNA (partial): TGTGCCAGCAGTCTGTCGAGCTGGGGGGGTGCAGAAACGCTGTAT.

In regard to this clone: Gene names follow the mouse nomenclature. The CDR3 end is not reached by the read, which stops 1 residue before it; the germline J gene fills it in. This chain links TRBV1 with TRBJ1-3; the D is unclear. The CDR3 consists of 15 residues. The germline V and J ends were trimmed by 0 bases and 0 bases, with 6 bases remaining between them. From germline, CDR1 is NSQYPW and CDR2 LRSPGD (reference sequence). The CDR3 here is CTCSADHLSGNTLYF. Incomplete CDR3 DNA: TGCACCTGCAGTGCAGATCACCTTTCTGGAAATACGCTCTAT.

Concerning this clone itself: Germline and genes here are mouse. The CDR3 end lies 1 residue beyond the end of the read and is filled in from the germline J gene. The rearrangement joins TRBV26 to TRBJ1-1; D ambiguous. Germline loops: CDR1 KGHPV, CDR2 FQNQEV (reference sequence). The CDR3 loop spans 13 amino acids. Trimming cost V 3 bases and J 1 base, with 6 bases left between them. CDR3 sequence: CASSLNRNTEVFF. CDR3 DNA, as far as it was read: TGTGCCAGCAGTCTTAACAGAAACACAGAAGTCTTC.

Remarks on this clone: Germline and genes here are mouse. The read stops 1 residue short of the end of the CDR3; the missing end is completed from the germline J gene. This chain links TRBV26 with TRBJ2-3, with a tentative D call TRBD2 (6 bases). V shed 6 bases and J shed 0 bases, with 16 bases lying between them. The CDR3 runs to 16 residues. Germline CDR1 KGHPV, CDR2 FQNQEV (reference sequence). The DNA read from the CDR3 is TGTGCCAGCAGCCGGGACTTTCCTATTAGTGCAGAAACGCTGTAT. It translates to CASSRDFPISAETLY. The whole CDR3 protein reads CASSRDFPISAETLYF.

Regarding this clone: Germline and genes: mouse. The sequenced fragment ends 1 residue before the CDR3 boundary, so the rest is inferred from the germline J gene. This chain links TRBV19 with TRBJ1-5, with 7 positions matching TRBD1. The CDR3 runs to 16 residues. With V trimmed by 5 bases and J by 1 base, 9 bases remained unmatched. CDR1 FNHDT and CDR2 SITEND come from the germline V gene (reference sequence). CDR3 bases read: TGTGCCAGCAGGCTACCCACAGGGGTAAACAACCAGGCTCCGCTT. Translation gives CASRLPTGVNNQAPL. The whole CDR3 is CASRLPTGVNNQAPLF.

By frequency in the sample, this clone is medium-sized. Genes and germline come from the mouse. The CDR3 end lies 1 residue beyond the end of the read and is filled in from the germline J gene. The chain is built from TRBV26 and TRBJ2-2; unclear D gene. Germline V gene sequence: CDR1 KGHPV, CDR2 FQNQEV (reference sequence). V was shortened by 3 bases and J by 2 bases, with 13 bases between the two germline ends. This CDR3 has 16 amino acids. CDR3 amino acids: CASSLRGRGNTGQLYF. The covered CDR3 bases are TGTGCCAGCAGTCTACGTGGGCGCGGGAACACCGGGCAGCTCTAC.

With regard to this clone: Genes and germline are mouse. Read coverage stops 1 residue before the CDR3 terminus; the germline J gene supplies the remainder. The J gene is TRBJ1-1, the V gene TRBV4, with unresolved D. The CDR3 is 12 residues long. Trimming cost V 3 bases and J 1 base, with 3 bases left between them. Germline values: CDR1 LGHDT, CDR2 YNNKQL (reference sequence). The chain's CDR3 is CASSYGNTEVFF. CDR3 DNA, as far as it was read: TGTGCCAGCAGCTATGGAAACACAGAAGTCTTC.

On this clone: Here the gene names and germline are mouse. The CDR3 sequence: CTCSARQSNTEVFF. The sequenced CDR3 bases are TGCACCTGCAGTGCGCGACAGTCAAACACAGAAGTCTTC. The rearrangement links TRBV1 to TRBJ1-1; D is possibly TRBD1 (5 bases). The CDR3 end falls 1 residue outside the read, so it is completed with the germline J gene. With 3 bases removed from V and 0 bases from J, the gap between germline ends came to 8 bases. Germline V CDR1 and CDR2: NSQYPW, LRSPGD (reference sequence). This CDR3 contains 14 residues.

This clone has only a few counts. Gene names and germline refer to mouse. The CDR3 end is not reached by the read, which stops 1 residue before it; the germline J gene fills it in. The chain joins TRBV16 to TRBJ1-3; D is ambiguous. The germline CDR1 and CDR2 sequences are SGHSA and FRNQAP. V was clipped by 2 bases and J by 0 bases, with 5 bases between them. CDR3 size: 14 residues. The CDR3 bases that were read are TGTGCAAGCAGCTTACAAAATTCTGGAAATACGCTCTAT. Encoded protein: CASSLQNSGNTLY. In full, the CDR3 reads CASSLQNSGNTLYF. Variable domain in full (rest from reference TRBV16 and TRBJ1-3): NAGVIQTPRHKVTGKGQEATLWCEPISGHSAVFWYRQTIVQGLEFLTYFRNQAPIDDSGMPKERFSAQMPNQSHSTLKIQSTQPQDSAVYLCASSLQNSGNTLYFGEGSRLIVV.

In the case of this clone: The gene names given are mouse names. The observed sequence ends 1 residue before the CDR3 terminus, with the missing tail filled in from the germline J gene. The same CDR3 is also encoded by other DNA sequences in this sample. The genes are TRBV3 and TRBJ2-7; no definite D call. The CDR3 consists of 12 residues. Between the trimmed V and J ends, which lost 5 bases and 0 bases, there was a span of 5 bases. From germline, CDR1 is SNHLY and CDR2 FYNGKV (reference sequence). CDR3 DNA (partial): TGTGCCAGCAGCCCCGGCTCCTATGAACAGTAC. Its protein product is CASSPGSYEQY. The full CDR3 protein is CASSPGSYEQYF.

This clone was seen only a few times. The listed genes are named as in mouse. The read ends 1 residue early relative to the CDR3; the germline J gene fills the gap. The chain couples TRBV26 to TRBJ2-3; maybe TRBD1 (5 bases). Germline CDR1 is KGHPV and CDR2 is FQNQEV (reference sequence). The CDR3 totals 13 residues. V was trimmed by 3 bases and J by 3 bases, leaving 7 bases between them. The part of the CDR3 DNA that was read is TGTGCCAGCAGTCTCAACAGGGCAGAAACGCTGTAT. Protein: CASSLNRAETLY. The complete CDR3 reads CASSLNRAETLYF. The complete variable domain, with remaining parts taken from reference TRBV26 and TRBJ2-3, reads NSKVIQTPRYLVKGQGQKAKMRCIPEKGHPVVFWYQQNKNNEFKFLINFQNQEVLQQIDMTEKRFSAECPSNSPCSLEIQSSEAGDSALYLCASSLNRAETLYFGSGTRLTVL.

Concerning this clone itself: Genes and germline are mouse. The read terminates 1 residue before the CDR3 end, so the remaining end is supplied by the germline J gene. This chain links TRBV13-2 with TRBJ2-1; D gene ambiguous. Per the germline V gene, CDR1 is NNHNN and CDR2 is SYGAGS (reference sequence). The CDR3 is made up of 14 amino acids. The ends were cut back, 0 bases at V and 1 base at J, with 5 bases in the middle. CDR3 protein: CASGDARNYAEQFF. The DNA read from the CDR3 is TGTGCCAGCGGTGATGCGAGGAACTATGCTGAGCAGTTC.

This clone is a singleton in its sample. Gene and germline names: mouse. The read ends 1 residue before the CDR3 terminus; that terminus is restored from the germline J gene. This specimen includes other DNA sequences encoding the same CDR3. The gene calls are TRBV31 and TRBJ2-7; 9 bases align to TRBD2. Germline-derived CDR1 and CDR2 are GKSSPN and SITVG. The J segment lost 7 bases and the V segment lost 0 bases, leaving 7 bases of the junction unmatched. The CDR3 spans 14 residues. The covered CDR3 bases are TGTGCCTGGAGTCTAGATGGGGGGGCGGGGGAACAGTAC. Translation: CAWSLDGGAGEQY. The full CDR3 protein is CAWSLDGGAGEQYF.

Details on this clone: The germline and genes are mouse ones. The read comes to an end 1 residue before the CDR3 does, leaving the germline J gene to fill in the end. The gene calls are TRBV15 and TRBJ2-2, with 7 bases identical to TRBD2. The length of the CDR3 is 15 residues. Germline V CDR1 and CDR2: SGHND, FRSKSL. Trimming took 2 bases from V and 1 from J; bases not matched to a gene: 1. The sequenced part of the CDR3 DNA is TGTGCCAGCAGTTTACCTGGGGGAAACACCGGGCAGCTCTAC. This translates into CASSLPGGNTGQLY. The full CDR3 is CASSLPGGNTGQLYF. The variable domain in full, completed from reference TRBV15 and TRBJ2-2, reads DAGVTQTPRHEVAEKGQTIILKCEPVSGHNDLFWYRQTKIQGLELLSYFRSKSLMEDGGAFKDRFKAEMLNSSFSTLKIQPTEPKDSAVYLCASSLPGGNTGQLYFGEGSKLTVL.

About this clone itself: Each gene name is a mouse one. The sequenced fragment ends 1 residue before the CDR3 boundary, so the rest is inferred from the germline J gene. This chain uses TRBV26 with TRBJ1-2; the match to TRBD1 covers 9 bases. CDR1 and CDR2 from the germline V gene are KGHPV and FQNQEV (reference sequence). The V segment lost 4 bases and the J segment 3 bases; nucleotides outside the gene matches: 3. The CDR3 runs to 14 residues. The sequenced CDR3 bases are TGTGCCAGCAGTCGGGACAGGGAAGACTCCGACTACACC. It encodes CASSRDREDSDYT. The entire CDR3 is CASSRDREDSDYTF. Combining the CDR3 with reference TRBV26 and TRBJ1-2 gives the whole variable domain NSKVIQTPRYLVKGQGQKAKMRCIPEKGHPVVFWYQQNKNNEFKFLINFQNQEVLQQIDMTEKRFSAECPSNSPCSLEIQSSEAGDSALYLCASSRDREDSDYTFGSGTRLLVI.